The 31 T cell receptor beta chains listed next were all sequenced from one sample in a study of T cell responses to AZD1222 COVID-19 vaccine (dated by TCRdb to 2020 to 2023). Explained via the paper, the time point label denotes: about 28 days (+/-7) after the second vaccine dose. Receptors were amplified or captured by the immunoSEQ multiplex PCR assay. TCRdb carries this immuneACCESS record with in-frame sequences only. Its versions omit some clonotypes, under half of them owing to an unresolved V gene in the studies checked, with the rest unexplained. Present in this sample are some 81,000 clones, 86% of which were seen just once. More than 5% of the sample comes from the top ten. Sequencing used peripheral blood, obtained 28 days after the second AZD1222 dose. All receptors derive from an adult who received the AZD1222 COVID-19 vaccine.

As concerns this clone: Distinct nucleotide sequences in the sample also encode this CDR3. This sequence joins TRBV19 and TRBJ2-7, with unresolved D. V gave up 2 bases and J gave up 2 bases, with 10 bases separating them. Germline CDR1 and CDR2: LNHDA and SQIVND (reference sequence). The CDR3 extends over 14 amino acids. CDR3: CASSIRDGPYEQYF. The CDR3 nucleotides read TGTGCCAGTAGTATACGCGATGGTCCCTACGAGCAGTACTTC.

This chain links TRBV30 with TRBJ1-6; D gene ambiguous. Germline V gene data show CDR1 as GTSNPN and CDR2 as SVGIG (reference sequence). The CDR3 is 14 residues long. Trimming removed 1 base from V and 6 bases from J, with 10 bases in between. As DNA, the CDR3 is TGTGCCTGGAGTGCACTTAGTTTTAATTCACCCCTCCACTTT. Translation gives CAWSALSFNSPLHF. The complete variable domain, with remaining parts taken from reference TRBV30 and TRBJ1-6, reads SQTIHQWPATLVQPVGSPLSLECTVEGTSNPNLYWYRQAAGRGLQLLFYSVGIGQISSEVPQNLSASRPQDRQFILSSKKLLLSDSGFYLCAWSALSFNSPLHFGNGTRLTVT.

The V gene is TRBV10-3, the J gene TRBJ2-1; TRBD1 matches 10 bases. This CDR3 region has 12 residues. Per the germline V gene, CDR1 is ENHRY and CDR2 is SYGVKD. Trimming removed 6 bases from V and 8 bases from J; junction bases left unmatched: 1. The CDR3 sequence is CAIRDRGDEQFF. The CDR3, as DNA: TGTGCCATCAGGGACAGGGGGGATGAGCAGTTCTTC.

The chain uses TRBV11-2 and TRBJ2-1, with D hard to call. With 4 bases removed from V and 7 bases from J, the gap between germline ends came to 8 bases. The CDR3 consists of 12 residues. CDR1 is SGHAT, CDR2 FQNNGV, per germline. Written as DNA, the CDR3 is TGTGCCAGCAGCTCATCTAGGAATGAGCAGTTCTTC. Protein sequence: CASSSSRNEQFF.

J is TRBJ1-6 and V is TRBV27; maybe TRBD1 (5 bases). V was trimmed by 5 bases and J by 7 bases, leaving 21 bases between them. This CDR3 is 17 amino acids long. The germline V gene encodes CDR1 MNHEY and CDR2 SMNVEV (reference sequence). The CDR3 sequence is CASSRAGTDPLNSPLHF. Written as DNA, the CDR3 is TGTGCCAGCAGTCGAGCGGGGACGGACCCCTTAAATTCACCCCTCCACTTT.

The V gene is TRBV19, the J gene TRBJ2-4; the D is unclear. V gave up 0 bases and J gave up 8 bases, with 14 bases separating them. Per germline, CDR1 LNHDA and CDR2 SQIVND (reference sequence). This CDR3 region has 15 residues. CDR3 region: CASSIDGKGLDIQYF. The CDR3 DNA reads TGTGCCAGTAGTATAGATGGAAAGGGTTTGGACATTCAGTACTTC.

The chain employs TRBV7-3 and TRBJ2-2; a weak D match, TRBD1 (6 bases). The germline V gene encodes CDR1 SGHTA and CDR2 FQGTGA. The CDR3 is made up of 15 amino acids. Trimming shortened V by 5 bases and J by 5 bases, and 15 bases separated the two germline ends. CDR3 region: CASSGGVFRTGELFF. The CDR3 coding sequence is TGTGCCAGCAGCGGGGGCGTTTTTCGAACCGGGGAGCTGTTTTTT. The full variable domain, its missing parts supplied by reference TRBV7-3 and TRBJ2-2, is GAGVSQTPSNKVTEKGKYVELRCDPISGHTALYWYRQSLGQGPEFLIYFQGTGAADDSGLPNDRFFAVRPEGSVSTLKIQRTERGDSAVYLCASSGGVFRTGELFFGEGSRLTVL.

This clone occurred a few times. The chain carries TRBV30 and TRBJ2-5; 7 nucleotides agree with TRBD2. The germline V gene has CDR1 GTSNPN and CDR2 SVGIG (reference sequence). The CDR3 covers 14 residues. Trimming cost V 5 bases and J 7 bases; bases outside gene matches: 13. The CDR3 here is CAWGGDSGKGTQYF. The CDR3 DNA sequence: TGTGCCTGGGGGGGGGACTCGGGTAAAGGGACCCAGTACTTC.

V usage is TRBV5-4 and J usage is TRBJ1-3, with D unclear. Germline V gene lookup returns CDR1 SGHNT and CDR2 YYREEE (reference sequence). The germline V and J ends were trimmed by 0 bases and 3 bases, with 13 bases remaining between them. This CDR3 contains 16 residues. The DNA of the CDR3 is TGTGCCAGCAGCTTGGGGAACCGGGCCGTTGGAAACACCATATATTTT. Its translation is CASSLGNRAVGNTIYF.

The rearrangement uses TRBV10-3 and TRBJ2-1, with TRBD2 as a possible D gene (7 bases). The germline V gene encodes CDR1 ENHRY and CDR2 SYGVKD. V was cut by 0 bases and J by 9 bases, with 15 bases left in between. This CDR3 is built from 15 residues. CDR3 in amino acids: CAISESTGGGSEQFF. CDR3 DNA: TGTGCCATCAGTGAGTCGACAGGAGGCGGGAGTGAGCAGTTCTTC.

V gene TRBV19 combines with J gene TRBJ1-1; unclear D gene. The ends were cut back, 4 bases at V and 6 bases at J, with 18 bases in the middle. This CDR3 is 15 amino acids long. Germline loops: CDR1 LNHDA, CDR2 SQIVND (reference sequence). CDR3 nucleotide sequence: TGTGCCAGTAGTACTCGACACGGAACGACGTCTGAAGCTTTCTTT. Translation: CASSTRHGTTSEAFF.

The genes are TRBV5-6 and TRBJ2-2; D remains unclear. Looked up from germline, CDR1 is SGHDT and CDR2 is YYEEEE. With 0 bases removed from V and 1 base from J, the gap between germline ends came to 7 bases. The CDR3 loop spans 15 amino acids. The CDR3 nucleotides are TGTGCCAGCAGCTTGGGACTCCAGAACACCGGGGAGCTGTTTTTT. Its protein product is CASSLGLQNTGELFF.

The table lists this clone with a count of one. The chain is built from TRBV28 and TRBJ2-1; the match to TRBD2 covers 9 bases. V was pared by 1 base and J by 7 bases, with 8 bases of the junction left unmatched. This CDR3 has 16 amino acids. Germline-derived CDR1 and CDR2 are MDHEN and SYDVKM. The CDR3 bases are TGTGCCAGCAGTTTATCCCGTGCGGGAGGGTGGAATGAGCAGTTCTTC. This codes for CASSLSRAGGWNEQFF.

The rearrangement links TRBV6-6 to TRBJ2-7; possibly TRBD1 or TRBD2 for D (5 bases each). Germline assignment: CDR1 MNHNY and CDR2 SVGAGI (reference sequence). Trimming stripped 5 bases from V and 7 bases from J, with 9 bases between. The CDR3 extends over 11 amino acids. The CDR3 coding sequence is TGTGCCAGCAGTGGCGAGGGGGAGCAGTACTTC. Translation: CASSGEGEQYF.

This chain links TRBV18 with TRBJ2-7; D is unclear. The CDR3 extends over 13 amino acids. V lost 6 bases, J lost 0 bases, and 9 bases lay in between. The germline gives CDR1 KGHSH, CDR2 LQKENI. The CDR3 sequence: CASSTGLSYEQYF. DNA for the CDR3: TGTGCCAGCTCCACGGGCCTCTCCTACGAGCAGTACTTC.

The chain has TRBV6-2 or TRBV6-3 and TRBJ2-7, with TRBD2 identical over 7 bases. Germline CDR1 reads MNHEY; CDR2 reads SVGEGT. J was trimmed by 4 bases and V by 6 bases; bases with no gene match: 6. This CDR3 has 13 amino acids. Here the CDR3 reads CASSTAGVYEQYF. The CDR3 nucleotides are TGTGCCAGCAGCACGGCGGGAGTGTACGAGCAGTACTTC.

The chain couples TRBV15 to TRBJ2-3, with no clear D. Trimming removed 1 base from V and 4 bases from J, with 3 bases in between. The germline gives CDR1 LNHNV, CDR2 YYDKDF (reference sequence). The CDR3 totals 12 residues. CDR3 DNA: TGTGCCACCAGCAGAGGGGCAGATACGCAGTATTTT. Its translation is CATSRGADTQYF.

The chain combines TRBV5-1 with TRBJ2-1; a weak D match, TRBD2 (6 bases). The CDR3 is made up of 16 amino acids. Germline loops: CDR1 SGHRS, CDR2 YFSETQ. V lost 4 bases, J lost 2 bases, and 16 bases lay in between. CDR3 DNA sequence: TGCGCCAGCAGCGCCCAAAGGACGGGGGCCTACAATGAGCAGTTCTTC. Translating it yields CASSAQRTGAYNEQFF.

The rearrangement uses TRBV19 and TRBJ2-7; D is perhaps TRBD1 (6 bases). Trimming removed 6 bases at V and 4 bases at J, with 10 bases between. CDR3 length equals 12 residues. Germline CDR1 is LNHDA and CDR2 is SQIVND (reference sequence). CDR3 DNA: TGTGCCAGTAGCCTTAGGGGGTACGAGCAGTACTTC. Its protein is CASSLRGYEQYF.

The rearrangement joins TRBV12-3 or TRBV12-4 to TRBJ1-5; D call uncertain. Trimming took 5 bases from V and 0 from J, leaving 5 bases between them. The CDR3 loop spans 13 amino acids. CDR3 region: CASSQGSNQPQHF. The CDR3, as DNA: TGTGCCAGCAGTCAAGGTAGCAATCAGCCCCAGCATTTT.

The DNA for the CDR3 is TGTGCCAGCACCCTAGGAGGGTCATGGGCTTTCTTT. Residues: CASTLGGSWAFF. The chain is built from TRBV12-3 or TRBV12-4 and TRBJ1-1; D is unclear. The CDR3 contains 12 residues. Trimming pared 7 bases from V and 11 bases from J, leaving 17 bases between.

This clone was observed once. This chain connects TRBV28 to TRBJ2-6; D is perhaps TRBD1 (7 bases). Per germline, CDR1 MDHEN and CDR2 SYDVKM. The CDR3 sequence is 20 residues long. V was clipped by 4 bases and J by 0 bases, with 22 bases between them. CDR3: CASSSQGGQEGRSGANVLTF. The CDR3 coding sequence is TGTGCCAGCAGTTCCCAGGGGGGCCAGGAAGGCCGCTCTGGGGCCAACGTCCTGACTTTC.

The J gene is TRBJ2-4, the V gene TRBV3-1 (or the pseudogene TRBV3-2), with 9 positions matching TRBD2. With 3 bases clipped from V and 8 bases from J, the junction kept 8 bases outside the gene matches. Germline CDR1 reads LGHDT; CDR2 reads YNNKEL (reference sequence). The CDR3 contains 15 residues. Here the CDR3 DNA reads TGTGCCAGCAGCCAGGGTAGCGGGAGTTCGTACATTCAGTACTTC. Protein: CASSQGSGSSYIQYF.

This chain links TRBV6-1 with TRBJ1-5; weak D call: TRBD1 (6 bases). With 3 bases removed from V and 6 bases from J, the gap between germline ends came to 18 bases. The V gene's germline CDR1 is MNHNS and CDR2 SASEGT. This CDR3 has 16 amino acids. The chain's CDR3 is CASSDRGAQGSQPQHF. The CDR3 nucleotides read TGTGCCAGCAGTGATCGGGGGGCGCAGGGGTCTCAGCCCCAGCATTTT.

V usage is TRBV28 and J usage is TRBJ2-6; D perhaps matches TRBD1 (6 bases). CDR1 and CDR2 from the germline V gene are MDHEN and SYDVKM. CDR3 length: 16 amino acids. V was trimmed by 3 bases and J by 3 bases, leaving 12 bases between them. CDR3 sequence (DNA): TGTGCCAGCAGTTTGGCAGGGGAGCGTGGGGCCAACGTCCTGACTTTC. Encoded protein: CASSLAGERGANVLTF. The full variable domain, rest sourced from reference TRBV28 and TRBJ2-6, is DVKVTQSSRYLVKRTGEKVFLECVQDMDHENMFWYRQDPGLGLRLIYFSYDVKMKEKGDIPEGYSVSREKKERFSLILESASTNQTSMYLCASSLAGERGANVLTFGAGSRLTVL.

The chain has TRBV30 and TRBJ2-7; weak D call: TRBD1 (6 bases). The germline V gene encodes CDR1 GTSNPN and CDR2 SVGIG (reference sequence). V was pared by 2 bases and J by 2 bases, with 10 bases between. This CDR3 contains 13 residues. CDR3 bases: TGTGCCTGGAGTAGGGACACGGCCTACGAGCAGTACTTC. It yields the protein CAWSRDTAYEQYF.

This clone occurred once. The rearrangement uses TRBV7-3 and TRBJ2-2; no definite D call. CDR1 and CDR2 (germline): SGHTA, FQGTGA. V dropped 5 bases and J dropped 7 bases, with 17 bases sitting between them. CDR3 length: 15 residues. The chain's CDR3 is CASSTRRNGFGELFF. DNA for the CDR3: TGTGCCAGCAGCACACGACGGAACGGGTTCGGGGAGCTGTTTTTT.

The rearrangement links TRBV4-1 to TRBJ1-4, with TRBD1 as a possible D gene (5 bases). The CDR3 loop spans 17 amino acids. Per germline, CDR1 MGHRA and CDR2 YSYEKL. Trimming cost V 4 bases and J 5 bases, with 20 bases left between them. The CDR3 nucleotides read TGCGCCAGCAGCCCGTTGCCGGTAGGGGACTCGAATGAAAAACTGTTTTTT. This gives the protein CASSPLPVGDSNEKLFF.

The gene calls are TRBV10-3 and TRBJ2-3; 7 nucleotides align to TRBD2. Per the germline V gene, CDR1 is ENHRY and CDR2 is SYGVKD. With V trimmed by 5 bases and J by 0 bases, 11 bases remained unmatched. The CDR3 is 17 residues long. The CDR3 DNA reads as TGTGCCATCAGTTTTGGGAGGGAGGGTGTCAGCACAGATACGCAGTATTTT. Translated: CAISFGREGVSTDTQYF.

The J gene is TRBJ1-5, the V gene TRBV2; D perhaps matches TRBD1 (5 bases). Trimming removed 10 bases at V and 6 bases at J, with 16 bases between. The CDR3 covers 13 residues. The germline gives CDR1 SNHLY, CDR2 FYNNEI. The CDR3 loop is CAIRQREGQPQHF. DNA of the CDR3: TGTGCCATCCGACAGAGAGAGGGTCAGCCCCAGCATTTT.

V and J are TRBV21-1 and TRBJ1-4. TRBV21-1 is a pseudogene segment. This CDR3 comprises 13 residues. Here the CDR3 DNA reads TGTGCCATACTCCGGGACGGAAATGAAAAACTGTTTTTT. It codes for CAILRDGNEKLFF.